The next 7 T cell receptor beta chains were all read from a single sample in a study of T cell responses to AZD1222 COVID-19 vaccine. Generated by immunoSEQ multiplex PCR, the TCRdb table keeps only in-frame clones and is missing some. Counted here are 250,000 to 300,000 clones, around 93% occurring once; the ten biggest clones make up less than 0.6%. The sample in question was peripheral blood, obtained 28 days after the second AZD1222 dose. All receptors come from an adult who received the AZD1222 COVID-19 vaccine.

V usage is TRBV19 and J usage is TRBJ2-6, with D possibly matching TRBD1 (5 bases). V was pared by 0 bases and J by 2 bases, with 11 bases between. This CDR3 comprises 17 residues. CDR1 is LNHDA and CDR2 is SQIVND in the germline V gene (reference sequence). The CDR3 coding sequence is TGTGCCAGTAGTATAGACACGACAGTAACTGGGGCCAACGTCCTGACTTTC. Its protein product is CASSIDTTVTGANVLTF.

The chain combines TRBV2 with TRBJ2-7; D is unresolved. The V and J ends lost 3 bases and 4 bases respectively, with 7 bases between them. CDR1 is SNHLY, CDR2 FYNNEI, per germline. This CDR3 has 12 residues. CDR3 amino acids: CASSDNGYEQYF. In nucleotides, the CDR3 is TGTGCCAGCAGTGATAATGGTTACGAGCAGTACTTC.

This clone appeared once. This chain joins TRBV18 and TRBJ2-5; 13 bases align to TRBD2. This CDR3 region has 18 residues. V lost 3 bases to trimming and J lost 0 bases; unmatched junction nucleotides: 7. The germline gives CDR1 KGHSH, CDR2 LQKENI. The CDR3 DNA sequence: TGTGCCAGCTCACCTATCGGACTAGCGGGGGCGTACCAAGAGACCCAGTACTTC. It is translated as CASSPIGLAGAYQETQYF.

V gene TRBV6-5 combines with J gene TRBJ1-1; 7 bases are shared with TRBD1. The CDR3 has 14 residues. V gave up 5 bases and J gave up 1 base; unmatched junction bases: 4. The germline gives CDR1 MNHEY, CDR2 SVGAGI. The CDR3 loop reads CASSPGTANTEAFF. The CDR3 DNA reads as TGTGCCAGCAGTCCCGGGACAGCGAACACTGAAGCTTTCTTT.

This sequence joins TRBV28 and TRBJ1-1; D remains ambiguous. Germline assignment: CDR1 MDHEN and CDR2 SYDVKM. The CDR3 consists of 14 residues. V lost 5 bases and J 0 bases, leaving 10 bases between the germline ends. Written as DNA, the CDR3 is TGTGCCAGCAGTCCCCTAGTCATGAACACTGAAGCTTTCTTT. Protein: CASSPLVMNTEAFF.

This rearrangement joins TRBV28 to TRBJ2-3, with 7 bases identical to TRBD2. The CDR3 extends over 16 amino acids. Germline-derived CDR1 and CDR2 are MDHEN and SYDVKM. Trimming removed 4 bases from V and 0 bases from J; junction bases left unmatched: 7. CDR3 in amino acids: CASSSPSSGSTDTQYF. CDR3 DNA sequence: TGTGCCAGCAGTTCCCCTTCTAGCGGAAGCACAGATACGCAGTATTTT.

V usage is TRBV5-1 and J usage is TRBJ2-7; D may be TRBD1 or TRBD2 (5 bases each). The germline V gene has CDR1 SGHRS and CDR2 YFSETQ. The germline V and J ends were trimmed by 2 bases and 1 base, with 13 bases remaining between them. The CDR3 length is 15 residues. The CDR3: CASSLYYGASYEQYF. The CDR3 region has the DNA TGCGCCAGCAGCTTATATTACGGGGCTTCCTACGAGCAGTACTTC.